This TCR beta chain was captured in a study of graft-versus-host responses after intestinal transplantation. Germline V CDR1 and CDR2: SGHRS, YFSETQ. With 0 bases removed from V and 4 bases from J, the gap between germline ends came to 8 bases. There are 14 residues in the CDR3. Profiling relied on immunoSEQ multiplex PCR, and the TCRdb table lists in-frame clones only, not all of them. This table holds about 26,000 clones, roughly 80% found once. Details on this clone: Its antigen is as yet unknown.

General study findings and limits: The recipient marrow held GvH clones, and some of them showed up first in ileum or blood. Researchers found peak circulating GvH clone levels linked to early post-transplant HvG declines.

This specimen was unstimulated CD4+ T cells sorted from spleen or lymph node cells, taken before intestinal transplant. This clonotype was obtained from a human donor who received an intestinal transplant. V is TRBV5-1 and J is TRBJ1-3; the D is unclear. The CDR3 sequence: CASSLDAGGNTIYF. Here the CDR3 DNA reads TGCGCCAGCAGCTTGGATGCGGGGGGAAACACCATATATTTT.